This T cell receptor (beta chain) appears in the sequencing data of a study of blood T cell repertoires in COVID-19. Study in general: The origin of the acute and convalescent COVID-19 samples was the United States, Italy and Spain. T cells, B-cell-depleted T cells, or PBMCs supplied cDNA or gDNA.

The assay was immunoSEQ multiplex PCR, and TCRdb's table has in-frame clones only and misses some. The table records some 91,000 clones, less than 95% of them present only once. Trimming left V 8 bases short and J 1 base short, with 14 bases between. The CDR3 has 14 amino acids. Germline loops: CDR1 SGHVS, CDR2 FNYEAQ. The sequence was obtained from a man between 60 and 75 years old with acute or convalescent COVID-19. The chain carries TRBV7-6 and TRBJ1-1; a possible D gene is TRBD1 (6 bases). The source material was peripheral blood. CDR3 nucleotides: TGTGCCAGCGCGCGGGGGGGGGCGAACACTGAAGCTTTCTTT. Translated, it gives CASARGGANTEAFF. Variable domain in full (rest from reference TRBV7-6 and TRBJ1-1): GAGVSQSPRYKVTKRGQDVALRCDPISGHVSLYWYRQALGQGPEFLTYFNYEAQQDKSGLPNDRFSAERPEGSISTLTIQRTEQRDSAMYRCASARGGANTEAFFGQGTRLTVV.